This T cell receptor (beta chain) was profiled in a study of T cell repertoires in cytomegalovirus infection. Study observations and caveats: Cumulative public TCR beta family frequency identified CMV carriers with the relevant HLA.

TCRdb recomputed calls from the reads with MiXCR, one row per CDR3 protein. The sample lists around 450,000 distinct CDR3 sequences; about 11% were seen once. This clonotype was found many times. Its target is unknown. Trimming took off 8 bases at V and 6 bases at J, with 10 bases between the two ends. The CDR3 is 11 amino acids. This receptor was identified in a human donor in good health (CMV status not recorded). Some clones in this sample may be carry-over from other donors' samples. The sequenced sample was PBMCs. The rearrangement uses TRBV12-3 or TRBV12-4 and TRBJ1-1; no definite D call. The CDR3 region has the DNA TGTGCCAGCTCCGTCGGTTCTGAAGCTTTCTTT. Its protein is CASSVGSEAFF.